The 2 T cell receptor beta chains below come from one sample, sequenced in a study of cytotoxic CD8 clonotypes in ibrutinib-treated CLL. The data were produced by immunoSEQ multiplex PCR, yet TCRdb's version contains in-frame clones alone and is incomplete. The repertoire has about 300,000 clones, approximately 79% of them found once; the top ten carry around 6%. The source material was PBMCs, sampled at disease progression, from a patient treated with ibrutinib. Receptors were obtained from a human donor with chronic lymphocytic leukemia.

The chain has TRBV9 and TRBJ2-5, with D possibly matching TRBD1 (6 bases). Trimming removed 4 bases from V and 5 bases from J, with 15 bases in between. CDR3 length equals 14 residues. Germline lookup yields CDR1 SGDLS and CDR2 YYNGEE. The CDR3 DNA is TGTGCCAGCAGCACAACAGACAGGTTGGAGACCCAGTACTTC. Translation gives CASSTTDRLETQYF. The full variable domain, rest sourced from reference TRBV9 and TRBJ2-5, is DSGVTQTPKHLITATGQRVTLRCSPRSGDLSVYWYQQSLDQGLQFLIQYYNGEERAKGNILERFSAQQFPDLHSELNLSSLELGDSALYFCASSTTDRLETQYFGPGTRLLVL.

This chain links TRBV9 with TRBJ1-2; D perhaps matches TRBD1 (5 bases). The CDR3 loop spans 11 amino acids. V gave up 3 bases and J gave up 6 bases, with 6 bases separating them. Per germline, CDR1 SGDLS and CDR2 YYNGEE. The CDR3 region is CASSGGDGYTF. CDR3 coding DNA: TGTGCCAGCAGCGGAGGGGATGGCTACACCTTC.